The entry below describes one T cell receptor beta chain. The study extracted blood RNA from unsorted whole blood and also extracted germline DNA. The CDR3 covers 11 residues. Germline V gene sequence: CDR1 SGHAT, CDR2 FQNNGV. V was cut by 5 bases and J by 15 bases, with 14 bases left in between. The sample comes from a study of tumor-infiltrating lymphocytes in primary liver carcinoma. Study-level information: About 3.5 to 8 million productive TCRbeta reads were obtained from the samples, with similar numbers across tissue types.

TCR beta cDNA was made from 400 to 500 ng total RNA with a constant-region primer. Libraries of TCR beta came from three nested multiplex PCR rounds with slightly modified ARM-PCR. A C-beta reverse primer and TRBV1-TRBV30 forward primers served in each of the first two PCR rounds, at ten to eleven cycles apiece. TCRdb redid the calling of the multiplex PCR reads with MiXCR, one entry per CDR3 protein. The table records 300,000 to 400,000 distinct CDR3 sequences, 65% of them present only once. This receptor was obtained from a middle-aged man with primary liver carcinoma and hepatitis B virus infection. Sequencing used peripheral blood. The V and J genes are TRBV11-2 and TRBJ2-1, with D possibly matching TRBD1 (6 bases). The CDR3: CASSIWTVRFF. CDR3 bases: TGTGCCAGCAGCATATGGACAGTTAGGTTCTTC. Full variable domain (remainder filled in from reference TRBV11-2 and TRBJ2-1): EAGVAQSPRYKIIEKRQSVAFWCNPISGHATLYWYQQILGQGPKLLIQFQNNGVVDDSQLPKDRFSAERLKGVDSTLKIQPAKLEDSAVYLCASSIWTVRFFGPGTRLTVL.